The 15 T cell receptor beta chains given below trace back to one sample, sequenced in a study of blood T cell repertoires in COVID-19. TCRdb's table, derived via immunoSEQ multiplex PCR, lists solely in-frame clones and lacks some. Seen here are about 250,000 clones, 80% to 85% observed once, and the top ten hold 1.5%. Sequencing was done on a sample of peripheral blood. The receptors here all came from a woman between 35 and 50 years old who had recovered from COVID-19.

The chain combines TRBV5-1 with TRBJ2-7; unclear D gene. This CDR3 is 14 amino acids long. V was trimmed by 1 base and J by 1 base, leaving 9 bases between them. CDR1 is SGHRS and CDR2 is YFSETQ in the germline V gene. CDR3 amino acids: CASSLQAGSYEQYF. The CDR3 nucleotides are TGCGCCAGCAGCTTGCAGGCTGGATCCTACGAGCAGTACTTC.

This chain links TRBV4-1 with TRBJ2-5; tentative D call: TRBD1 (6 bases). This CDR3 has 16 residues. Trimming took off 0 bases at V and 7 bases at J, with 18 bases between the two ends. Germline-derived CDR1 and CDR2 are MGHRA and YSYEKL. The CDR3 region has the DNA TGCGCCAGCAGCCAAGAGGGGGACACGGGTCCCCCGACCCAGTACTTC. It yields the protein CASSQEGDTGPPTQYF.

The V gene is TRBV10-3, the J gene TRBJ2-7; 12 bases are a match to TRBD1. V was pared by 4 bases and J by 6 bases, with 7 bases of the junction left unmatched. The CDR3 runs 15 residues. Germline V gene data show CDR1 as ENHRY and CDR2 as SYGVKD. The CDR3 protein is CAISAPGQGAGEQYF. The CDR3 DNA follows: TGTGCCATCAGTGCGCCGGGACAGGGGGCGGGCGAGCAGTACTTC.

The CDR3 DNA reads TGTGCCAGCAGCTCCCCAGGGGGCCTAGATGAAAAACTGTTTTTT. It specifies CASSSPGGLDEKLFF. The genes are TRBV5-5 and TRBJ1-4, with 8 bases identical to TRBD1. Losses at the gene ends were 3 bases for V and 6 bases for J; bases not matched to a gene: 7. The germline CDR1 and CDR2 sequences are SGHKS and YYEKEE (reference sequence). This CDR3 spans 15 amino acids.

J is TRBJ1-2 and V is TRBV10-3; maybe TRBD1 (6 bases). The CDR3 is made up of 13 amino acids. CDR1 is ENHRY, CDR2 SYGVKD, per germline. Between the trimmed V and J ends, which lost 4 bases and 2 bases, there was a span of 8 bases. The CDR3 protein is CAISAQGNYGYTF. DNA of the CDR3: TGTGCCATCAGTGCTCAGGGGAACTATGGCTACACCTTC.

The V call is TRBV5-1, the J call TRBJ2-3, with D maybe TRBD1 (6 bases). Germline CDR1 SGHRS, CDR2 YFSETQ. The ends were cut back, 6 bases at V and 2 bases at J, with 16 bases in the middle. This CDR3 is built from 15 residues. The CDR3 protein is CASTLNGQPTDTQYF. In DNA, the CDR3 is TGCGCCAGCACCTTAAATGGACAGCCCACAGATACGCAGTATTTT.

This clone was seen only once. The CDR3 sequence: CASSGQGATYEQYF. Here the CDR3 DNA reads TGTGCCAGCAGCGGACAGGGGGCAACCTACGAGCAGTACTTC. This chain joins TRBV2 and TRBJ2-7; 11 bases agree with TRBD1. Germline CDR1 reads SNHLY; CDR2 reads FYNNEI. J lost 2 bases, V lost 6 bases, and 3 bases had no gene match. The CDR3 covers 14 residues.

The CDR3 DNA reads as TGTGCCAGTAGTAGAAGGGACAGTAATGAAAAACTGTTTTTT. This gives the protein CASSRRDSNEKLFF. The V and J genes are TRBV19 and TRBJ1-4; 7 bases align to TRBD1. The J segment lost 4 bases and the V segment lost 4 bases, leaving 3 bases of the junction unmatched. The CDR3 is made up of 14 amino acids. Germline V gene sequence: CDR1 LNHDA, CDR2 SQIVND (reference sequence). Full variable domain (remainder filled in from reference TRBV19 and TRBJ1-4): DGGITQSPKYLFRKEGQNVTLSCEQNLNHDAMYWYRQDPGQGLRLIYYSQIVNDFQKGDIAEGYSVSREKKESFPLTVTSAQKNPTAFYLCASSRRDSNEKLFFGSGTQLSVL.

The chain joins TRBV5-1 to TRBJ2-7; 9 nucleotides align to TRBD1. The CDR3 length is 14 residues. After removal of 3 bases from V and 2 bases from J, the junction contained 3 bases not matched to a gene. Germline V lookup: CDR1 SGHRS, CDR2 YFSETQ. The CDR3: CASSWGQGTYEQYF. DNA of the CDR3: TGCGCCAGCAGCTGGGGACAGGGAACCTACGAGCAGTACTTC.

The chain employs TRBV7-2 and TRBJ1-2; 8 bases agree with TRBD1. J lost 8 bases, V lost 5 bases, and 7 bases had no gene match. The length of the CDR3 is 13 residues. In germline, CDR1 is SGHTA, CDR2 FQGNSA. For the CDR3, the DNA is TGTGCCAGCAGCCCGGGCAGGGGGCGCGGCTACACCTTC. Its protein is CASSPGRGRGYTF. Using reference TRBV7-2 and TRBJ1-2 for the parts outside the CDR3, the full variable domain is GAGVSQSPSNKVTEKGKDVELRCDPISGHTALYWYRQSLGQGLEFLIYFQGNSAPDKSGLPSDRFSAERTGGSVSTLTIQRTQQEDSAVYLCASSPGRGRGYTFGSGTRLTVV.

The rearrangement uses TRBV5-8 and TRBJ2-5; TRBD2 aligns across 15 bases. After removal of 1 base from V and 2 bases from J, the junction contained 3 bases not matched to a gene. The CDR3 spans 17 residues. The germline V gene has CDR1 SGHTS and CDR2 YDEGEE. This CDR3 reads CASSLRGLAGGQETQYF. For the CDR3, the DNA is TGTGCCAGCAGCTTGCGAGGACTAGCGGGGGGGCAAGAGACCCAGTACTTC. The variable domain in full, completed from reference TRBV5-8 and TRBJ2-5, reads EAGVTQSPTHLIKTRGQQATLRCSPISGHTSVYWYQQALGLGLQFLLWYDEGEERNRGNFPPRFSGRQFPNYSSELNVNALELEDSALYLCASSLRGLAGGQETQYFGPGTRLLVL.

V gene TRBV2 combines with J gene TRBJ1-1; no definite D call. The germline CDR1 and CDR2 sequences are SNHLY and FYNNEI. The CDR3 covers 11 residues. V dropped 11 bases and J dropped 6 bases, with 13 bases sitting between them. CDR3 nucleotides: TGTGCCGGAGGAGAATATTCTGAAGCTTTCTTT. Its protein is CAGGEYSEAFF.

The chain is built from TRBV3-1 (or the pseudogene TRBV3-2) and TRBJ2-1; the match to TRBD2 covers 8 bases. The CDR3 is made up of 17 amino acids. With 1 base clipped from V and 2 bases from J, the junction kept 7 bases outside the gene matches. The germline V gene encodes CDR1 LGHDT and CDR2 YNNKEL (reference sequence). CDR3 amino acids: CASSQGLAGTTYNEQFF. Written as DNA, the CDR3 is TGTGCCAGCAGCCAAGGGTTAGCGGGGACCACCTACAATGAGCAGTTCTTC.

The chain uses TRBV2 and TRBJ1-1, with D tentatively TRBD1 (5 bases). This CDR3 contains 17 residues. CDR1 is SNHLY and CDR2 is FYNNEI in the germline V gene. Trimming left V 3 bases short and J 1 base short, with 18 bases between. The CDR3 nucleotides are TGTGCCAGCAGTGAGAGGTCAGGTCGTCAGGGGAACACTGAAGCTTTCTTT. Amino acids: CASSERSGRQGNTEAFF.

The CDR3 nucleotides are TGTGCCAGCAGCCCGGCCCAAGGAAGGGGTACAGATACGCAGTATTTT. Its translation is CASSPAQGRGTDTQYF. V is TRBV5-4 and J is TRBJ2-3, with a tentative D call TRBD1 (5 bases). CDR3 length equals 16 residues. V was clipped by 4 bases and J by 3 bases, with 18 bases between them. Germline V CDR1 and CDR2: SGHNT, YYREEE (reference sequence).